These 24 T cell receptor beta chains share one sample of origin, sequenced in a study of PD-1 blockade in classical Hodgkin lymphoma. Documented time point: cycle 4 day 1 (C4D1), after less than 7 weeks of nivolumab. Each and every patient relapsed after autologous stem cell transplantation, and patients got differing brentuximab vedotin exposure. Magnetic negative selection of thawed PBMCs was the method by which CD4+ T cells were purified. Repertoires were generated with immunoSEQ multiplex PCR, while TCRdb's copy carries only in-frame clones and drops some. This sample has approximately 20,000 clones, with less than 85% found just once. The specimen comprised CD4+ T cells from blood, sampled before the fourth cycle of nivolumab. Receptors originate from a human donor with classical Hodgkin lymphoma.

The CDR3 DNA is TGCGCCAGCAGCTTGGACAGGGGTGAACAGCCCCAGCATTTT. This translates into CASSLDRGEQPQHF. The J gene is TRBJ1-5, the V gene TRBV5-1; 7 bases line up with TRBD1. The CDR3 has 14 residues. V trimming: 0 bases; J trimming: 7 bases; junction bases outside the gene matches: 4. CDR1 and CDR2 (germline): SGHRS, YFSETQ.

This clone was seen a few times. The chain employs TRBV19 and TRBJ1-5; no definite D call. V was clipped by 5 bases and J by 0 bases, with 17 bases between them. The CDR3 has 17 amino acids. The germline V gene encodes CDR1 LNHDA and CDR2 SQIVND (reference sequence). CDR3 in amino acids: CASSSQQSLYSNQPQHF. In DNA form, the CDR3 reads TGTGCCAGTAGTTCCCAACAGAGCCTTTATAGCAATCAGCCCCAGCATTTT.

Here the CDR3 DNA reads TGCGCCAGCAGCTTGGGGACAGATCAGCCCCAGCATTTT. It specifies CASSLGTDQPQHF. The genes are TRBV5-1 and TRBJ1-5, with a possible D match to TRBD1 (6 bases). Trimming cost V 0 bases and J 5 bases, with 6 bases left between them. Germline assignment: CDR1 SGHRS and CDR2 YFSETQ. The CDR3 is 13 amino acids.

The chain combines TRBV21-1 with TRBJ1-2. TRBV21-1 is flagged as a pseudogene. This CDR3 is 13 amino acids long. The CDR3 DNA sequence: TGTGCCAGCAGCAAAGCGGGGGTTAATGGCTACACCTTC. This sequence encodes CASSKAGVNGYTF.

This clone turned up a few times. The chain carries TRBV19 and TRBJ2-7; D gene uncertain. The CDR3 contains 14 residues. The V gene's germline CDR1 is LNHDA and CDR2 SQIVND (reference sequence). V gave up 5 bases and J gave up 5 bases, with 16 bases separating them. CDR3 sequence reads: CASSPVAGVDEQYF. CDR3 bases: TGTGCCAGTAGTCCAGTAGCTGGAGTCGACGAGCAGTACTTC.

The chain couples TRBV11-2 to TRBJ2-7; 11 positions match TRBD2. In germline, CDR1 is SGHAT, CDR2 FQNNGV. The CDR3 covers 15 residues. The V gene end was trimmed by 4 bases and the J gene end by 0 bases; junction bases not matched to a gene: 2. DNA of the CDR3: TGTGCCAGCAGCTACGGGACTAGCGGCTCCTACGAGCAGTACTTC. It specifies CASSYGTSGSYEQYF.

This clone was seen once. This chain connects TRBV28 to TRBJ2-2; 13 positions match TRBD2. The germline CDR1 and CDR2 sequences are MDHEN and SYDVKM. The CDR3 is made up of 20 amino acids. The V gene end was trimmed by 6 bases and the J gene end by 4 bases; junction bases not matched to a gene: 17. Here the CDR3 DNA reads TGTGCCAGCAGCGTGGTGGCGGGACTAGCGGGGTTGCGCGGCACCGGGGAGCTGTTTTTT. Translating it yields CASSVVAGLAGLRGTGELFF. Complete variable domain (other parts from reference TRBV28 and TRBJ2-2): DVKVTQSSRYLVKRTGEKVFLECVQDMDHENMFWYRQDPGLGLRLIYFSYDVKMKEKGDIPEGYSVSREKKERFSLILESASTNQTSMYLCASSVVAGLAGLRGTGELFFGEGSRLTVL.

The CDR3 is CASRSGTGWNYEQYF. The CDR3 nucleotides read TGTGCCAGCAGGTCCGGGACAGGGTGGAATTACGAGCAGTACTTC. The J gene is TRBJ2-7, the V gene TRBV28; 9 nucleotides line up with TRBD1. The CDR3 runs 15 residues. J gave up 4 bases and V 6 bases, and 10 bases lay outside the gene matches. Germline CDR1 reads MDHEN; CDR2 reads SYDVKM.

This clone was seen once. The chain is built from TRBV7-9 and TRBJ1-4, with 7 bases lining up with TRBD1. CDR1 SEHNR and CDR2 FQNEAQ come from the germline V gene (reference sequence). J lost 7 bases, V lost 6 bases, and 14 bases had no gene match. There are 16 residues in the CDR3. This CDR3 reads CASRRITGAGSEKLFF. CDR3 sequence (DNA): TGTGCCAGCAGACGGATTACAGGGGCGGGGAGTGAAAAACTGTTTTTT.

The CDR3 reads CASSRETSGRVNTQYF. The CDR3, as DNA: TGCGCCAGCAGTCGAGAGACTAGCGGGAGGGTGAATACGCAGTATTTT. This chain connects TRBV4-1 to TRBJ2-3; TRBD2 agrees at 14 bases. The CDR3 length is 16 residues. The germline gives CDR1 MGHRA, CDR2 YSYEKL. V lost 6 bases and J lost 7; bases outside the gene matches: 9.

The chain recombines TRBV5-1 with TRBJ2-5, with D uncertain. Germline V lookup: CDR1 SGHRS, CDR2 YFSETQ. The V gene lost 2 bases and the J gene lost 5 bases, with 10 bases spanning the gap. The CDR3 consists of 13 residues. In nucleotides, the CDR3 is TGCGCCAGCAGCTTTGGGTTCGGGGAGACCCAGTACTTC. Encoded protein: CASSFGFGETQYF. The variable domain in full, completed from reference TRBV5-1 and TRBJ2-5, reads KAGVTQTPRYLIKTRGQQVTLSCSPISGHRSVSWYQQTPGQGLQFLFEYFSETQRNKGNFPGRFSGRQFSNSRSEMNVSTLELGDSALYLCASSFGFGETQYFGPGTRLLVL.

The V gene is TRBV5-4, the J gene TRBJ2-7, with 11 positions matching TRBD2. Germline lookup yields CDR1 SGHNT and CDR2 YYREEE (reference sequence). This CDR3 is 15 amino acids long. Germline trimming cut 4 bases from V and 3 bases from J; bases unmatched to any gene: 6. In nucleotides, the CDR3 is TGTGCCAGCAGCAGTGGACTAGCGGGTCTCTACGAGCAGTACTTC. Amino acids: CASSSGLAGLYEQYF.

This clone was seen a single time. The chain employs TRBV6-1 and TRBJ2-5; 9 bases match TRBD1. The germline CDR1 and CDR2 sequences are MNHNS and SASEGT. V lost 5 bases, J lost 5 bases, and 6 bases stayed unmatched. The CDR3 has 14 amino acids. CDR3 bases: TGTGCCAGCAGTCATGGGACAGGGATGGAGACCCAGTACTTC. This sequence encodes CASSHGTGMETQYF.

This clone has more than one count but fewer than ten. The chain recombines TRBV28 with TRBJ2-1, with 7 positions matching TRBD2. Germline-derived CDR1 and CDR2 are MDHEN and SYDVKM. V shed 10 bases, J shed 7 bases, and the junction held 10 bases outside the gene matches. This CDR3 is built from 13 residues. The CDR3, as DNA: TGTGCCACCGGGGGGTTACATTTGAATGAGCAGTTCTTC. Its protein is CATGGLHLNEQFF. The whole variable domain, filled in from reference TRBV28 and TRBJ2-1, reads DVKVTQSSRYLVKRTGEKVFLECVQDMDHENMFWYRQDPGLGLRLIYFSYDVKMKEKGDIPEGYSVSREKKERFSLILESASTNQTSMYLCATGGLHLNEQFFGPGTRLTVL.

The chain is built from TRBV7-8 and TRBJ2-1; no clear D. CDR3 length: 12 residues. V lost 5 bases, J lost 7 bases, and 9 bases lay in between. CDR1 SGHVS and CDR2 FQNEAQ come from the germline V gene. CDR3 nucleotides: TGTGCCAGCAGCCTGCAGTGGAATGAGCAGTTCTTC. Translating it yields CASSLQWNEQFF.

V and J are TRBV18 and TRBJ2-2; 7 nucleotides match TRBD1. Germline CDR1 and CDR2: KGHSH and LQKENI. This CDR3 spans 14 amino acids. Unmatched junction bases numbered 7, after V lost 5 bases and J lost 7 bases. The CDR3 protein is CASSTTGSDGELFF. The CDR3 nucleotides read TGTGCCAGCTCAACGACAGGGTCAGACGGGGAGCTGTTTTTT.

This clone occurred once. The V call is TRBV30, the J call TRBJ1-2, with D possibly matching TRBD1 (6 bases). The CDR3 sequence is 15 residues long. Per the germline V gene, CDR1 is GTSNPN and CDR2 is SVGIG (reference sequence). Trimming stripped 2 bases from V and 6 bases from J, with 19 bases between. DNA for the CDR3: TGTGCCTGGAGTACGCCGGGACACTTCTCCGATGGCTACACCTTC. Protein product: CAWSTPGHFSDGYTF.

The rearrangement joins TRBV18 to TRBJ2-1; the D gene is possibly TRBD1 (5 bases). Looked up from germline, CDR1 is KGHSH and CDR2 is LQKENI. The CDR3 loop spans 13 amino acids. Trimming pared 6 bases from V and 7 bases from J, leaving 13 bases between. As DNA, the CDR3 is TGTGCCAGCTCCCGGAGCCAGGGAAATGAGCAGTTCTTC. It specifies CASSRSQGNEQFF.

The rearrangement links TRBV21-1 to TRBJ2-7; the table names TRBD2, a call not compared with the DNA. TRBV21-1 is recorded as a pseudogene. The CDR3 length is 14 residues. CDR3 DNA sequence: TGTGCCAGCAGCAAAGACGGAGCCCCCTACGAGCAGTACTTC. Translation gives CASSKDGAPYEQYF.

With respect to this clone: Other DNA sequences in this specimen translate into the identical CDR3. This chain links TRBV27 with TRBJ2-5; D possibly corresponds to TRBD2 (5 bases). Germline V gives CDR1 MNHEY, CDR2 SMNVEV (reference sequence). The CDR3 has 13 amino acids. V lost 3 bases and J 4 bases, leaving 9 bases between the germline ends. The CDR3 here is CASSFRGRETQYF. The CDR3 nucleotides are TGTGCCAGCAGTTTCCGGGGTAGAGAGACCCAGTACTTC.

The chain is built from TRBV5-1 and TRBJ2-7; 11 positions agree with TRBD2. The J segment lost 5 bases and the V segment lost 0 bases, leaving 4 bases of the junction unmatched. The CDR3 consists of 15 residues. From germline, CDR1 is SGHRS and CDR2 YFSETQ. The CDR3 region has the DNA TGCGCCAGCAGCTTGGCTCTAGCGGGAGGTAACGAGCAGTACTTC. This codes for CASSLALAGGNEQYF.

This sequence joins TRBV5-1 and TRBJ2-7, with TRBD2 matching over 10 bases. This CDR3 has 14 amino acids. Germline assignment: CDR1 SGHRS and CDR2 YFSETQ. V lost 0 bases, J lost 7 bases, and 4 bases stayed unmatched. DNA of the CDR3: TGCGCCAGCAGCTTGGAGTCTAGCGGGAGTGAGCAGTACTTC. It yields the protein CASSLESSGSEQYF.

This sequence joins TRBV27 and TRBJ2-7; 7 nucleotides align to TRBD1. The germline V gene encodes CDR1 MNHEY and CDR2 SMNVEV (reference sequence). This CDR3 region has 15 residues. Losses at the gene ends were 5 bases for V and 6 bases for J; bases not matched to a gene: 13. As DNA, the CDR3 is TGTGCCAGCAGTCCCCTCCGGGACAGACCCTCCGAGCAGTACTTC. It translates to CASSPLRDRPSEQYF.

The genes are TRBV2 and TRBJ2-1; a possible D gene is TRBD2 (5 bases). The V end was cut by 6 bases, the J end by 0 bases, with 12 bases between. This CDR3 has 15 residues. From germline, CDR1 is SNHLY and CDR2 FYNNEI. The CDR3 sequence: CASRPSGSSYNEQFF. DNA of the CDR3: TGTGCCAGCAGACCAAGCGGAAGCTCCTACAATGAGCAGTTCTTC.